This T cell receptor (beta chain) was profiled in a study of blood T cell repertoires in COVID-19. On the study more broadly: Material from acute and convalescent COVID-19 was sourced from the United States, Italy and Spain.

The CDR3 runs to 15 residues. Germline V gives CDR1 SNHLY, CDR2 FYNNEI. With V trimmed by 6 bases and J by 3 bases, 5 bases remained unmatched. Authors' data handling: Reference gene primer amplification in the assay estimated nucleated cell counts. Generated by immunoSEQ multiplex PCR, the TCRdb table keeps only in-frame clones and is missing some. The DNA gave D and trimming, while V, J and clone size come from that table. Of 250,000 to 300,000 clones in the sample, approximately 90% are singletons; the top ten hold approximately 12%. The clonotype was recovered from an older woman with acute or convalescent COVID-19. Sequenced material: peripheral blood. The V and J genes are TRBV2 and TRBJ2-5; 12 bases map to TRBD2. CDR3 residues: CASRETSGGKETQYF. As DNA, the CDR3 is TGTGCCAGCAGGGAGACTAGCGGGGGAAAAGAGACCCAGTACTTC.